The 27 T cell receptor beta chains listed next were all sequenced from one sample in a study of T cell changes during pregnancy in multiple sclerosis. Generated by immunoSEQ multiplex PCR, the TCRdb table keeps only in-frame clones and is missing some. The sample includes 90,000 or so clones, 80% to 95% of them seen just once. The sample was peripheral blood, taken in the first trimester of pregnancy. Receptors were obtained from a female donor with multiple sclerosis, enrolled in a pregnancy study.

V is TRBV18 and J is TRBJ1-1; TRBD1 agrees at 8 bases. Trimming at V came to 4 bases and at J to 0 bases, leaving 16 bases not matched to a gene. Germline V gene data show CDR1 as KGHSH and CDR2 as LQKENI. The CDR3 has 19 amino acids. The CDR3 reads CASSRPGQGGVRLNTEAFF. The CDR3 coding sequence is TGTGCCAGCTCACGACCCGGACAGGGCGGAGTACGTTTGAACACTGAAGCTTTCTTT.

The chain links TRBV7-3 to TRBJ1-1, with D possibly TRBD1 on 5 matching bases. This CDR3 comprises 14 residues. CDR1 and CDR2 from the germline V gene are SGHTA and FQGTGA. The V and J ends lost 0 bases and 4 bases respectively, with 9 bases between them. CDR3 loop: CASSLTGGGTEAFF. Here the CDR3 DNA reads TGTGCCAGCAGCTTAACTGGCGGGGGCACTGAAGCTTTCTTT.

J is TRBJ1-1 and V is TRBV10-3; D might be TRBD1 (6 bases). Trimming took off 3 bases at V and 1 base at J, with 9 bases between the two ends. CDR1 and CDR2 (germline): ENHRY, SYGVKD. This CDR3 contains 14 residues. The CDR3 bases are TGTGCCATCAGTGATACAGGGCGGAACACTGAAGCTTTCTTT. Its protein is CAISDTGRNTEAFF.

The V gene is TRBV28, the J gene TRBJ2-7; D remains unclear. V was pared by 6 bases and J by 5 bases, with 26 bases between. This CDR3 spans 17 amino acids. Germline CDR1 MDHEN, CDR2 SYDVKM. The CDR3 nucleotides are TGTGCCAGCAGGCCCCCCAGGTCGGCCCAAAGCCCCCACGAGCAGTACTTC. Amino acid sequence: CASRPPRSAQSPHEQYF.

This clone was picked up one time. J is TRBJ2-3 and V is TRBV19, with TRBD1 matching over 10 bases. Germline values: CDR1 LNHDA, CDR2 SQIVND (reference sequence). The CDR3 has 15 amino acids. V trimming: 6 bases; J trimming: 1 base; junction bases outside the gene matches: 4. CDR3 amino acids: CASSHGTGGTDTQYF. CDR3 nucleotides: TGTGCCAGTAGCCACGGGACAGGGGGCACAGATACGCAGTATTTT.

This sequence joins TRBV5-4 and TRBJ2-5, with D perhaps matching TRBD1 (6 bases). The CDR3 is 14 residues long. Germline lookup yields CDR1 SGHNT and CDR2 YYREEE (reference sequence). Trimming removed 6 bases from V and 1 base from J, with 13 bases in between. CDR3 DNA sequence: TGTGCCAGCACCCCGGGACAACGCCAAGAGACCCAGTACTTC. This translates into CASTPGQRQETQYF.

The genes are TRBV7-6 and TRBJ2-5; 8 bases match TRBD2. This CDR3 contains 15 residues. The V segment lost 2 bases and the J segment 5 bases; nucleotides outside the gene matches: 7. Germline V gene sequence: CDR1 SGHVS, CDR2 FNYEAQ. In DNA form, the CDR3 reads TGTGCCAGCAGCTTAATCGCGGGGGGCCGGGAGACCCAGTACTTC. Amino acid sequence: CASSLIAGGRETQYF.

This clone appeared once. DNA for the CDR3: TGTGCCAGCAGCTTAGAAGGTCAGGGGCAACAGACCCAGTACTTC. Translated: CASSLEGQGQQTQYF. The chain uses TRBV7-9 and TRBJ2-5; perhaps TRBD1 as D (6 bases). The germline gives CDR1 SEHNR, CDR2 FQNEAQ (reference sequence). The length of the CDR3 is 15 residues. The V end was cut by 1 base, the J end by 6 bases, with 15 bases between.

The chain carries TRBV14 and TRBJ2-5; maybe TRBD1 (6 bases). V lost 4 bases and J lost 9, with 12 bases in between. Germline V CDR1 and CDR2: SGHDN, FVKESK. This CDR3 region has 12 residues. The CDR3: CASSLRTDPQYF. CDR3 bases: TGTGCCAGCAGCCTGAGGACAGACCCCCAGTACTTC.

This rearrangement joins TRBV27 to TRBJ2-3; D call uncertain. The V and J ends lost 4 bases and 0 bases respectively, with 14 bases between them. Germline CDR1 and CDR2: MNHEY and SMNVEV (reference sequence). This CDR3 comprises 16 residues. The CDR3 sequence: CASSSHSIQSTDTQYF. In DNA form, the CDR3 reads TGTGCCAGCAGTTCTCATAGTATCCAAAGCACAGATACGCAGTATTTT.

The chain recombines TRBV5-5 with TRBJ1-3; 9 positions match TRBD1. J lost 4 bases, V lost 4 bases, and 6 bases had no gene match. Per germline, CDR1 SGHKS and CDR2 YYEKEE (reference sequence). This CDR3 is built from 15 residues. The CDR3 nucleotides read TGTGCCAGCAGCAATGACAGGGGGGAAGGAAACACCATATATTTT. It specifies CASSNDRGEGNTIYF. Full variable domain (missing parts from reference TRBV5-5 and TRBJ1-3): DAGVTQSPTHLIKTRGQQVTLRCSPISGHKSVSWYQQVLGQGPQFIFQYYEKEERGRGNFPDRFSARQFPNYSSELNVNALLLGDSALYLCASSNDRGEGNTIYFGEGSWLTVV.

This chain uses TRBV5-4 with TRBJ2-5; TRBD1 aligns across 7 bases. The V gene's germline CDR1 is SGHNT and CDR2 YYREEE (reference sequence). The CDR3 spans 18 residues. V lost 2 bases, J lost 1 base, and 14 bases stayed unmatched. The CDR3 DNA follows: TGTGCCAGCAGCTTCGCAGGGGGTGGTTTGCGGGTCCAAGAGACCCAGTACTTC. It encodes CASSFAGGGLRVQETQYF.

V usage is TRBV19 and J usage is TRBJ1-2, with 7 bases aligning to TRBD1. CDR1 and CDR2 from the germline V gene are LNHDA and SQIVND (reference sequence). This CDR3 has 12 residues. V lost 10 bases and J lost 6; bases outside the gene matches: 8. CDR3 residues: CATQQGINGYTF. In DNA, the CDR3 is TGTGCCACTCAACAGGGGATCAATGGCTACACCTTC.

V usage is TRBV7-2 and J usage is TRBJ1-5; no clear D gene. Trimming took off 5 bases at V and 7 bases at J, with 12 bases between the two ends. Germline loops: CDR1 SGHTA, CDR2 FQGNSA. This CDR3 contains 13 residues. CDR3 region: CASSPTFYQPQHF. The CDR3 nucleotides read TGTGCCAGCAGCCCAACGTTCTACCAGCCCCAGCATTTT.

The V and J genes are TRBV11-2 and TRBJ1-5; no reliable D call. V was trimmed by 2 bases and J by 6 bases, leaving 8 bases between them. This CDR3 is built from 13 residues. Germline V gene sequence: CDR1 SGHAT, CDR2 FQNNGV. The CDR3 DNA is TGTGCCAGCAGCTTAACCACGGGTCAGCCCCAGCATTTT. Translating it yields CASSLTTGQPQHF.

The chain combines TRBV9 with TRBJ2-2; 11 positions agree with TRBD2. CDR1 is SGDLS and CDR2 is YYNGEE in the germline V gene. The CDR3 sequence is 16 residues long. V shed 4 bases, J shed 5 bases, and the junction held 7 bases outside the gene matches. CDR3 sequence (DNA): TGTGCCAGCAGCCCACCTAGCGGGAGGAGGACCGGGGAGCTGTTTTTT. Translating gives CASSPPSGRRTGELFF.

V usage is TRBV18 and J usage is TRBJ2-5, with D possibly matching TRBD1 (8 bases). The CDR3 sequence is 15 residues long. V dropped 1 base and J dropped 5 bases, with 14 bases sitting between them. The germline V gene encodes CDR1 KGHSH and CDR2 LQKENI. The CDR3 here is CASSPQTGEGETQYF. DNA of the CDR3: TGTGCCAGCTCACCACAGACAGGGGAGGGGGAGACCCAGTACTTC.

The CDR3 sequence: CASSPPGDQNTGELFF. The CDR3 DNA reads as TGTGCCAGCAGTCCCCCGGGAGATCAGAACACCGGGGAGCTGTTTTTT. The chain couples TRBV7-9 to TRBJ2-2; a weak D match, TRBD2 (6 bases). The V gene's germline CDR1 is SEHNR and CDR2 FQNEAQ (reference sequence). The CDR3 loop spans 16 amino acids. Trimming pared 6 bases from V and 1 base from J, leaving 15 bases between.

V gene TRBV9 combines with J gene TRBJ1-2; the match to TRBD1 covers 7 bases. The V gene's germline CDR1 is SGDLS and CDR2 YYNGEE. This CDR3 contains 13 residues. The V and J ends lost 3 bases and 6 bases, in that order; junction bases with no gene match: 5. In DNA form, the CDR3 reads TGTGCCAGCAGCGCCCAGGGGGTCCATGGCTACACCTTC. Its translation is CASSAQGVHGYTF.

V is TRBV7-2 and J is TRBJ2-2; 11 bases map to TRBD2. The CDR3 has 16 residues. Trimming took 5 bases from V and 4 from J; bases not matched to a gene: 6. CDR1 and CDR2 (germline): SGHTA, FQGNSA. The CDR3 region is CASSLRLAGPTGELFF. CDR3 sequence (DNA): TGTGCCAGCAGCCTCAGACTAGCGGGACCCACCGGGGAGCTGTTTTTT.

The rearrangement links TRBV5-1 to TRBJ2-1; TRBD1 matches 7 bases. Trimming at V came to 2 bases and at J to 5 bases, leaving 4 bases not matched to a gene. The CDR3 length is 14 residues. Looked up from germline, CDR1 is SGHRS and CDR2 is YFSETQ. CDR3 nucleotides: TGCGCCAGCAGCTTTGGAGACAGGGACAATGAGCAGTTCTTC. Amino acids: CASSFGDRDNEQFF. The variable domain in full, with the rest retrieved from reference TRBV5-1 and TRBJ2-1, is KAGVTQTPRYLIKTRGQQVTLSCSPISGHRSVSWYQQTPGQGLQFLFEYFSETQRNKGNFPGRFSGRQFSNSRSEMNVSTLELGDSALYLCASSFGDRDNEQFFGPGTRLTVL.

The rearrangement links TRBV30 to TRBJ2-3, with 7 bases fitting TRBD1. J gave up 6 bases and V 5 bases, and 5 bases lay outside the gene matches. The CDR3 consists of 12 residues. In germline, CDR1 is GTSNPN, CDR2 SVGIG (reference sequence). The CDR3 is CAWDRDDDTQYF. CDR3 DNA sequence: TGTGCCTGGGACAGGGACGACGATACGCAGTATTTT. The variable domain in full, completed from reference TRBV30 and TRBJ2-3, reads SQTIHQWPATLVQPVGSPLSLECTVEGTSNPNLYWYRQAAGRGLQLLFYSVGIGQISSEVPQNLSASRPQDRQFILSSKKLLLSDSGFYLCAWDRDDDTQYFGPGTRLTVL.

The chain links TRBV25-1 to TRBJ2-1; a possible D gene is TRBD2 (5 bases). Germline CDR1 reads MGHDK; CDR2 reads SYGVNS. Trimming left V 2 bases short and J 6 bases short, with 11 bases between. This CDR3 spans 14 amino acids. CDR3 DNA sequence: TGTGCCAGCAGTGAAGTGGGGAGAGGCAATGAGCAGTTCTTC. This gives the protein CASSEVGRGNEQFF.

The rearrangement joins TRBV6-1 to TRBJ2-7, with 7 bases fitting TRBD1. Germline CDR1 reads MNHNS; CDR2 reads SASEGT. The ends lost 3 bases at V and 0 bases at J; junction bases unmatched: 8. The CDR3 contains 16 residues. The CDR3 DNA reads as TGTGCCAGCAGTGATTCACCGGGACAGTTCTCCTACGAGCAGTACTTC. Translating it yields CASSDSPGQFSYEQYF.

The CDR3 region has the DNA TGTGCCAGCAGCCAAGTCGGAGGGTCAAAGACTGAAGCTTTCTTT. Encoded protein: CASSQVGGSKTEAFF. The chain couples TRBV4-2 to TRBJ1-1, with unresolved D. Trimming pared 1 base from V and 5 bases from J, leaving 14 bases between. The CDR3 extends over 15 amino acids. The germline CDR1 and CDR2 sequences are LGHNA and YNFKEQ.

This chain joins TRBV28 and TRBJ1-3; 11 bases agree with TRBD1. CDR3 length equals 16 residues. Per the germline V gene, CDR1 is MDHEN and CDR2 is SYDVKM. With V trimmed by 5 bases and J by 4 bases, 7 bases remained unmatched. CDR3 region: CASSQGQGAQGNTIYF. CDR3 bases: TGTGCCAGCAGTCAAGGACAGGGGGCACAGGGAAACACCATATATTTT.

The V and J genes are TRBV28 and TRBJ2-5; D remains unclear. Trimming cost V 3 bases and J 14 bases, with 13 bases left between them. Germline CDR1 MDHEN, CDR2 SYDVKM. The CDR3 has 11 amino acids. The CDR3 spells CASSLEQHSYF. The CDR3 coding sequence is TGTGCCAGCAGTTTGGAGCAGCATAGTTACTTC.